This T cell receptor (beta chain) appears in the sequencing data of a study of beta chain features in type 1 diabetes. Overall study: Researchers looked at roughly 110 million sorted cells across all samples. Study-wide points: The analysis here could not establish whether HLA type shapes TCRB rearrangement. The study found fewer insertions and more deletions at VDJ junctions in type 1 diabetes patients.

Every isolated RNA sample was fully reverse transcribed, so sequencing captured expressed TCRB transcripts. Profiled with immunoSEQ multiplex PCR; TCRdb holds only in-frame clones, not every one. Of 150,000 to 190,000 clones listed, 7.5% to 10% were seen once; the top ten hold less than 0.85%. Sorting of CD4+ naive, central memory, regulatory and stem cell-like memory cells was performed via CD45RO/CCR7/CD25/CD127/CD95/CD27. V shed 4 bases and J shed 3 bases, with 20 bases lying between them. The V gene's germline CDR1 is SGHRS and CDR2 YFSETQ. The CDR3 has 16 amino acids. This clone was picked up a small number of times. The target antigen is unknown.

The receptor was isolated from a man between 18 and 29 years old in good health. Sequencing was performed on central memory CD4+ T cells from blood. The rearrangement joins TRBV5-1 to TRBJ2-7; D not certain. The CDR3 spells CASSPLSQSLFYEQYF. CDR3 DNA sequence: TGCGCCAGCAGCCCTCTTAGCCAGAGCCTTTTCTACGAGCAGTACTTC.